Listed below are T cell receptor beta chains from one sample, sequenced in a study of T cell changes during pregnancy in multiple sclerosis. Profiled with immunoSEQ multiplex PCR; TCRdb holds only in-frame clones, not every one. The sample contains tens of thousands of clones, about 84% of which appear only once. Sequencing was performed on CD8+ T cells from peripheral blood mononuclear cells, taken after pregnancy. These TCRs come from a female donor with multiple sclerosis, enrolled in a pregnancy study. CDR3s include the opening cysteine and the closing phenylalanine or tryptophan. Fields, in order: V gene, J gene, D gene, clone size, CDR3 protein, CDR3 DNA. A D gene is named only where the DNA matches it firmly. Not all rows give a size; the values are once, few, many and, for expanded clones, a class.

>TRBV4-3|TRBJ1-1|-|-
CASSPLLKGGTEAFF
TGCGCCAGCAGCCCTCTACTCAAAGGGGGCACTGAAGCTTTCTTT
>TRBV4-1|TRBJ2-3|-|-
CASSQESLLDTQYF
TGCGCCAGCAGCCAAGAAAGCCTGCTGGATACGCAGTATTTT
>TRBV28|TRBJ1-1|-|-
CASSFGSNTEAFF
TGTGCCAGCAGTTTCGGGAGTAACACTGAAGCTTTCTTT
>TRBV19|TRBJ2-1|TRBD2|-
CASSIDLELAGGKQFF
TGTGCCAGTAGTATAGATCTGGAGCTAGCGGGGGGGAAGCAGTTCTTC
>TRBV4-2|TRBJ2-5|TRBD2|-
CASTYTSGGATETQYF
TGTGCCAGCACCTATACTAGCGGGGGGGCGACAGAGACCCAGTACTTC
>TRBV30|TRBJ1-2|-|-
CAWSAGGGYTF
TGTGCCTGGAGTGCCGGGGGAGGCTACACCTTC
>TRBV6-6|TRBJ1-1|-|once
CASSSGFPEAFF
TGTGCCAGCAGTTCAGGGTTCCCTGAAGCTTTCTTT
>TRBV5-6|TRBJ2-3|TRBD1|-
CASRMWDRNTDTQYF
TGTGCCAGCAGGATGTGGGACAGGAACACAGATACGCAGTATTTT
>TRBV10-1|TRBJ2-5|-|-
CASSGGLPERETQYF
TGCGCCAGCAGTGGGGGACTCCCGGAACGGGAGACCCAGTACTTC
>TRBV5-1|TRBJ2-2|-|-
CASRLSGTGELFF
TGCGCCAGTAGGTTATCGGGCACCGGGGAGCTGTTTTTT
>TRBV7-8|TRBJ1-1|TRBD1|-
CASSLRVGQGGPPGEAFF
TGTGCCAGCAGCCTGAGAGTCGGACAGGGTGGCCCTCCGGGTGAAGCTTTCTTT
>TRBV6-6|TRBJ2-5|-|-
CASSYSGTQETQYF
TGTGCCAGCAGTTACTCGGGGACTCAAGAGACCCAGTACTTC
>TRBV5-8|TRBJ1-3|-|-
CASSLDSSGNTIYF
TGTGCCAGCAGCTTGGACAGCTCTGGAAACACCATATATTTT
>TRBV27|TRBJ1-1|-|-
CASSIVGDTEAFF
TGTGCCAGCAGTATCGTAGGAGACACTGAAGCTTTCTTT
>TRBV7-2|TRBJ1-4|-|-
CASSSTVTATNEKLFF
TGTGCCAGCAGCTCTACAGTAACTGCAACTAATGAAAAACTGTTTTTT
>TRBV9|TRBJ1-2|-|-
CASSPSGGGLGYGYTF
TGTGCCAGCAGCCCCTCTGGGGGGGGGCTTGGCTATGGCTACACCTTC
>TRBV7-2|TRBJ2-1|TRBD2|-
CASSLAGGWSEQFF
TGTGCCAGCAGCTTAGCGGGGGGGTGGAGTGAGCAGTTCTTC
>TRBV25-1|TRBJ1-5|-|once
CASRGGGSQPQHF
TGTGCCAGCCGAGGCGGAGGGAGTCAGCCCCAGCATTTT
>TRBV15|TRBJ2-1|TRBD2|-
CATSTSGGHYDEQFF
TGTGCCACCAGCACCAGCGGGGGGCATTATGATGAGCAGTTCTTC
>TRBV6-4|TRBJ2-1|TRBD2|-
CASSRLAGDYNEQFF
TGTGCCAGCAGCAGACTAGCGGGGGACTACAATGAGCAGTTCTTC
>TRBV27|TRBJ1-3|-|-
CASSPLYGPASGNTIYF
TGTGCCAGCAGTCCCCTATATGGGCCGGCTTCTGGAAACACCATATATTTT
>TRBV10-3|TRBJ1-3|TRBD1|-
CAISAGGNTIYF
TGTGCCATCAGTGCAGGGGGCAACACCATATATTTT
>TRBV11-2|TRBJ1-2|TRBD1|-
CASSWTGGNYGYTF
TGTGCCAGCAGCTGGACAGGGGGCAACTATGGCTACACCTTC
>TRBV19|TRBJ1-5|-|-
CASSIVQDSSNQPQHF
TGTGCCAGTAGTATAGTTCAGGACTCTAGCAATCAGCCCCAGCATTTT
>TRBV27|TRBJ2-5|-|-
CASSLQAWETQYF
TGTGCCAGCAGTTTACAGGCTTGGGAGACCCAGTACTTC
>TRBV28|TRBJ1-5|-|once
CASSPGGQPQHF
TGTGCCAGCAGTCCGGGCGGGCAGCCCCAGCATTTT
>TRBV10-1|TRBJ2-2|-|medium-sized
CASRDRRNTGELFF
TGCGCCAGCAGAGACAGGAGGAACACCGGGGAGCTGTTTTTT
>TRBV10-2|TRBJ1-2|-|-
CASGGGTYGYTF
TGCGCCAGCGGGGGGGGGACCTATGGCTACACCTTC
>TRBV6-4|TRBJ2-6|-|-
CASSDEFSGANVLTF
TGTGCCAGCAGTGACGAGTTCTCTGGGGCCAACGTCCTGACTTTC
>TRBV7-7|TRBJ2-2|TRBD2|once
CASSLNSGGIAGELFF
TGTGCTAGCAGCCTTAACAGCGGGGGAATCGCCGGGGAGCTGTTTTTT
>TRBV6-1|TRBJ2-2|TRBD1|-
CATGTGDTGELFF
TGTGCCACCGGGACAGGGGACACCGGGGAGCTGTTTTTT
>TRBV28|TRBJ2-7|TRBD1|-
CASSPFIGRTGGSYEQYF
TGTGCCAGCAGTCCCTTTATAGGTCGGACAGGGGGTTCCTACGAGCAGTACTTC
>TRBV19|TRBJ1-1|TRBD1|-
CASSSRTGGNTEAFF
TGTGCCAGTAGTTCAAGGACAGGGGGGAACACTGAAGCTTTCTTT
>TRBV7-9|TRBJ2-1|TRBD2|-
CASSLGGGEQFF
TGTGCCAGCAGTCTAGGCGGGGGGGAGCAGTTCTTC
>TRBV28|TRBJ1-4|-|few
CASSLLVGAEKLFF
TGTGCCAGCAGTTTATTGGTAGGGGCGGAAAAACTGTTTTTT
>TRBV28|TRBJ2-3|-|-
CASSFITGDTDTQYF
TGTGCCAGCAGTTTTATAACCGGGGACACAGATACGCAGTATTTT
>TRBV27|TRBJ2-2|TRBD2|-
CASSLSPAGVQAGELFF
TGTGCCAGCAGTTTGTCGCCTGCGGGGGTTCAGGCCGGGGAGCTGTTTTTT
>TRBV6-5|TRBJ1-5|TRBD1|-
CASSRRQGDQPQHF
TGTGCCAGCAGTCGCCGACAGGGGGACCAGCCCCAGCATTTT
>TRBV6-1|TRBJ2-1|TRBD2|-
CASSTGTSGSNEQFF
TGTGCCAGCAGTACCGGGACTAGCGGGAGCAATGAGCAGTTCTTC
>TRBV9|TRBJ2-3|-|-
CASSALVADTQYF
TGTGCCAGCAGCGCACTAGTTGCAGATACGCAGTATTTT
>TRBV28|TRBJ1-2|TRBD1|-
CASQVWGQFNYGYTF
TGTGCCAGTCAAGTTTGGGGACAGTTTAACTATGGCTACACCTTC